Sequencing of this TCR beta chain was carried out in a study of blood T cell repertoires in COVID-19. Study-level background: COVID-19 samples from acute and convalescent phases originated in the United States, Italy and Spain.

As processed by the authors: Estimation of nucleated cell counts relied on the amplification of reference gene primers. Clones were sequenced by immunoSEQ multiplex PCR, and TCRdb holds only the in-frame ones, with some missing. V and J calls and clone size are those listed in that table; D and trimming were worked out from the DNA. The data contain 150,000 to 200,000 clones, roughly 81% of them seen just once; the ten biggest clones take up over 5%. Germline lookup yields CDR1 SGHNT and CDR2 YYREEE (reference sequence). The CDR3 is 14 residues long. Trimming stripped 4 bases from V and 5 bases from J, with 14 bases between.

The origin of this receptor is a woman in her forties or fifties with COVID-19, enrolled during active disease. This chain uses TRBV5-4 with TRBJ2-3, with D possibly matching TRBD1 (6 bases). Material for sequencing was peripheral blood. For the CDR3, the DNA is TGTGCCAGCAGCCCGACTGGGGGCAAAGATACGCAGTATTTT. It specifies CASSPTGGKDTQYF.